This T cell receptor beta chain originates from a study of blood T cell repertoires in COVID-19. Germline V gene data show CDR1 as MGHDK and CDR2 as SYGVNS. The CDR3 totals 14 residues. The V end was cut by 4 bases, the J end by 0 bases, with 7 bases between. This table comes from immunoSEQ multiplex PCR, and its TCRdb copy is limited to in-frame clones, with some not included. The top ten hold roughly 9.2% of the sample, which has under 200,000 clones, over 80% seen once. The V and J genes are TRBV25-1 and TRBJ1-3, with D uncertain. Source material: peripheral blood. The sequence was obtained from a woman at least 80 years old with active or convalescent COVID-19. The CDR3 sequence: CASSGLYSGNTIYF. The CDR3 coding sequence is TGTGCCAGCAGTGGTCTGTACTCTGGAAACACCATATATTTT.